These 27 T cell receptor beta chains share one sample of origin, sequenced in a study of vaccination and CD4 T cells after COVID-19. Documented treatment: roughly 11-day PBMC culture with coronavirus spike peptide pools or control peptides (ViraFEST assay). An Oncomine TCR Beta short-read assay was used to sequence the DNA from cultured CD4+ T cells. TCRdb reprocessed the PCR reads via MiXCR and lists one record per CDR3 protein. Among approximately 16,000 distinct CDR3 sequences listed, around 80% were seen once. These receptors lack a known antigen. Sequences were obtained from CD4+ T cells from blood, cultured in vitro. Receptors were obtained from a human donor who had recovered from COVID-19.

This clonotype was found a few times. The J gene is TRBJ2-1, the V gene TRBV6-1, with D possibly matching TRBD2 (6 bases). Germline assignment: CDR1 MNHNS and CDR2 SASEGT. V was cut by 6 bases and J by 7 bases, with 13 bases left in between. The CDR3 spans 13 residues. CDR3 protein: CASSPTGGNEQFF. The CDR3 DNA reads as TGTGCCAGCAGCCCAACCGGGGGAAATGAGCAGTTCTTC.

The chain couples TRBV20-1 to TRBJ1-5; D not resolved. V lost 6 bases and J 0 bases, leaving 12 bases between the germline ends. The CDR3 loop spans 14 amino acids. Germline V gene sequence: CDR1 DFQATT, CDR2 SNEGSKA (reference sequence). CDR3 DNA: TGCAGTGCAAAAAGGGAAAATAGCAATCAGCCCCAGCATTTT. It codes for CSAKRENSNQPQHF.

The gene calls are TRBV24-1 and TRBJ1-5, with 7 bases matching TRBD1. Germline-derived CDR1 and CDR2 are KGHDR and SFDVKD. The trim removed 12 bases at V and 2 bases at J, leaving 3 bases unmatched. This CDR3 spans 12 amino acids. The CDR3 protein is CAAQGGNQPQHF. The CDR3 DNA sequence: TGTGCCGCCCAGGGGGGCAATCAGCCCCAGCATTTT.

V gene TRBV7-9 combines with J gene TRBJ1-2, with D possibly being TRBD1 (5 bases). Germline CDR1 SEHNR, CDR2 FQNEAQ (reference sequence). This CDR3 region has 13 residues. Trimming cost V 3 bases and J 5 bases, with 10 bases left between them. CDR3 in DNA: TGTGCCAGCAGCTTGTTTGGGGGATATGGCTACACCTTC. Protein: CASSLFGGYGYTF.

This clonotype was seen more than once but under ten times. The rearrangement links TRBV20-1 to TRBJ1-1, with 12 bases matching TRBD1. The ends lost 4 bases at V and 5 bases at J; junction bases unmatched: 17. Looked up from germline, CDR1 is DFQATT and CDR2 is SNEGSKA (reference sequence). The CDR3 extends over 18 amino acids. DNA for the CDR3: TGCAGTGCTAAAGCCGGGACAGGGGGCGAGGGGGAAGGGACTGAAGCTTTCTTT. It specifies CSAKAGTGGEGEGTEAFF.

As DNA, the CDR3 is TGTGCCAGCAGTTCGCCCCCCCTACTAGCGGTGTCCTACAATGAGCAGTTCTTC. Translated: CASSSPPLLAVSYNEQFF. The chain couples TRBV27 to TRBJ2-1, with 8 bases aligning to TRBD2. The CDR3 is 18 amino acids. Germline CDR1 and CDR2: MNHEY and SMNVEV (reference sequence). The ends lost 4 bases at V and 1 base at J; junction bases unmatched: 12.

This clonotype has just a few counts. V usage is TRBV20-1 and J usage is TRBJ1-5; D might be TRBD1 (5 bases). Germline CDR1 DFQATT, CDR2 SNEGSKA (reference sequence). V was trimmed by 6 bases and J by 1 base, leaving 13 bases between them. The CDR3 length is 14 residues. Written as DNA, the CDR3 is TGCAGTGCGGGCCCGGGACGGAGCAATCAGCCCCAGCATTTT. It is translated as CSAGPGRSNQPQHF.

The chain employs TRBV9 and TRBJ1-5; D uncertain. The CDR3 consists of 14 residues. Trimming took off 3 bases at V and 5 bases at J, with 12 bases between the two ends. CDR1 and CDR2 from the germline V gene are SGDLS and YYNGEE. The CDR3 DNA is TGTGCCAGCAGCGGATCACACGGTGATCAGCCCCAGCATTTT. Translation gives CASSGSHGDQPQHF.

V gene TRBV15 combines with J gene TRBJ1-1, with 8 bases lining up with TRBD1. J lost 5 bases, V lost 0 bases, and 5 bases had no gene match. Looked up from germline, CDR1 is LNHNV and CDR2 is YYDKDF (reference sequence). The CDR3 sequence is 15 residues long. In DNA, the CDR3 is TGTGCCACCAGCAGAGAAAGGACAGGGACGACTGAAGCTTTCTTT. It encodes CATSRERTGTTEAFF.

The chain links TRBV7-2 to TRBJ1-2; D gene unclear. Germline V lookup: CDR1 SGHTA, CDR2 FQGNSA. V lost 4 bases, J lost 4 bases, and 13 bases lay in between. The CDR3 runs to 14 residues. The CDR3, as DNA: TGTGCCAGCAGCTACCCCGGACGGTCCTATGGCTACACCTTC. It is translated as CASSYPGRSYGYTF.

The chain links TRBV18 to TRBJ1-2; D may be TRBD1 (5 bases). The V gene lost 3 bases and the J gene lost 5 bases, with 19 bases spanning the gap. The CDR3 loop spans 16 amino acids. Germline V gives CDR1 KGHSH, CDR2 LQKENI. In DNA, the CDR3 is TGTGCCAGCTCACCGGCAGGGCTTGCGGGTCGGTATGGCTACACCTTC. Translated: CASSPAGLAGRYGYTF.

The CDR3 nucleotides are TGTGCCAGCACCCCGAGCGGGGGAATGAACACTGAAGCTTTCTTT. As protein: CASTPSGGMNTEAFF. The gene calls are TRBV2 and TRBJ1-1, with D possibly matching TRBD1 (5 bases). Deletions cut 7 bases from V and 0 bases from J, with 15 bases between. The CDR3 length is 15 residues. Germline CDR1 SNHLY, CDR2 FYNNEI. The full variable domain, completed using reference TRBV2 and TRBJ1-1, is EPEVTQTPSHQVTQMGQEVILRCVPISNHLYFYWYRQILGQKVEFLVSFYNNEISEKSEIFDDQFSVERPDGSNFTLKIRSTKLEDSAMYFCASTPSGGMNTEAFFGQGTRLTVV.

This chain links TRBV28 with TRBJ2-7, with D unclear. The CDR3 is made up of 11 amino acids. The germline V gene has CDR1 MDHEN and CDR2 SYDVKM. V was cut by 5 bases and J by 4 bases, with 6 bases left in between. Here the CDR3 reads CASSELYEQYF. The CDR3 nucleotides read TGTGCCAGCAGTGAACTTTACGAGCAGTACTTC. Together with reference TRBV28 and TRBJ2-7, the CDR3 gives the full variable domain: DVKVTQSSRYLVKRTGEKVFLECVQDMDHENMFWYRQDPGLGLRLIYFSYDVKMKEKGDIPEGYSVSREKKERFSLILESASTNQTSMYLCASSELYEQYFGPGTRLTVT.

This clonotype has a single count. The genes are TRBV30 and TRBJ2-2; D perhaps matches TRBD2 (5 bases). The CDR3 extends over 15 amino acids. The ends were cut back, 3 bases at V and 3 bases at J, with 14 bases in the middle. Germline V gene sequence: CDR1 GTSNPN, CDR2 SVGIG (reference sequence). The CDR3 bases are TGTGCCTGGAGGGATCGGGAATTGGACACCGGGGAGCTGTTTTTT. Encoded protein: CAWRDRELDTGELFF.

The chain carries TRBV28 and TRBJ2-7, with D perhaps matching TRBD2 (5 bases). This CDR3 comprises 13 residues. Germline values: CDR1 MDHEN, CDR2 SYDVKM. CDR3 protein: CASGFPRSPFGYF. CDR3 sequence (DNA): TGTGCGAGCGGTTTCCCCCGATCCCCCTTTGGGTACTTC.

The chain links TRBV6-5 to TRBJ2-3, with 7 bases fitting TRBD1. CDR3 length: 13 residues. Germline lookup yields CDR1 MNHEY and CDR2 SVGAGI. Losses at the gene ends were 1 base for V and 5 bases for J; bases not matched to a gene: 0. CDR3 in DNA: TGTGCCAGCAGTTACTACAGGGGAGATACGCAGTATTTT. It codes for CASSYYRGDTQYF.

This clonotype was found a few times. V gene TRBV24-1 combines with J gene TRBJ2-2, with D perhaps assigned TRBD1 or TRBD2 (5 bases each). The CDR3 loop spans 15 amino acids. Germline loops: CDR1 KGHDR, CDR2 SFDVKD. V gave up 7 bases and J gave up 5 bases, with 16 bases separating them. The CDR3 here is CATSLRDHHTGELFF. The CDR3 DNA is TGTGCCACCAGCCTCCGGGACCACCATACCGGGGAGCTGTTTTTT.

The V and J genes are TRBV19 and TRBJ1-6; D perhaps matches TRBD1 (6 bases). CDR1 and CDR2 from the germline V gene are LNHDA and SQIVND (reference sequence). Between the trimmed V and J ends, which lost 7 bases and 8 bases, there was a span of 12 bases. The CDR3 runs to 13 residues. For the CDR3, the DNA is TGTGCCAGTACTGACAGGCGCGATTCACCCCTCCACTTT. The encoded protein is CASTDRRDSPLHF.

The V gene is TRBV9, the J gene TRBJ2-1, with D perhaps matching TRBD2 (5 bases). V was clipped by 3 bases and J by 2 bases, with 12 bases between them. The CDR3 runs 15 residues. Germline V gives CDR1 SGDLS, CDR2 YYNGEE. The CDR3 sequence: CASSALAATYNEQFF. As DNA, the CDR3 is TGTGCCAGCAGCGCCCTAGCCGCCACCTACAATGAGCAGTTCTTC. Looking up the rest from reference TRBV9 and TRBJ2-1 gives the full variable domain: DSGVTQTPKHLITATGQRVTLRCSPRSGDLSVYWYQQSLDQGLQFLIQYYNGEERAKGNILERFSAQQFPDLHSELNLSSLELGDSALYFCASSALAATYNEQFFGPGTRLTVL.

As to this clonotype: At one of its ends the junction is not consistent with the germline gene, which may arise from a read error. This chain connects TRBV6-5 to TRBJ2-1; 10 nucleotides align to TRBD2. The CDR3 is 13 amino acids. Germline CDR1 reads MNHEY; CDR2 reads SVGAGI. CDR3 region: CASSYSGLAGELF. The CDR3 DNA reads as TGTGCCAGCAGTTACTCCGGGCTAGCGGGAGAACTCTTC.

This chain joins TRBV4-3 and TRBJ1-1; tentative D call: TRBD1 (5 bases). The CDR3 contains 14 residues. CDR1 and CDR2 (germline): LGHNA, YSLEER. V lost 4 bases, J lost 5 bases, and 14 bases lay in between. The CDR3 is CASSRMDKGTEAFF. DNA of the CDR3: TGCGCCAGCAGCCGCATGGACAAGGGGACTGAAGCTTTCTTT.

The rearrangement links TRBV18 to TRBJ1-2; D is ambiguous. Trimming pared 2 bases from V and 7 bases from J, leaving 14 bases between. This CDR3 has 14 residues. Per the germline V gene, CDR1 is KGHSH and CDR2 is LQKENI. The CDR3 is CASSPSREGGGYTF. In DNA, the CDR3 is TGTGCCAGCTCACCATCGCGGGAGGGCGGTGGCTACACCTTC.

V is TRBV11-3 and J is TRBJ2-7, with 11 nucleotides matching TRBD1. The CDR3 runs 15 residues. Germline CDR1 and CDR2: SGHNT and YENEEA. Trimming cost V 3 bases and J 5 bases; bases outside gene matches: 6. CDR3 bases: TGTGCCAGCAGCTTGGGGACAGGGGGGAGGAACGAGCAGTACTTC. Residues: CASSLGTGGRNEQYF.

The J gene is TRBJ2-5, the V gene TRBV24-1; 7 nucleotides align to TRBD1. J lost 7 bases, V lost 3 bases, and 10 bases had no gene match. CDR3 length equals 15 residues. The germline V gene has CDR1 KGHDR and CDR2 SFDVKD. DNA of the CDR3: TGTGCCACCAGTGATCCTAGCAGGGGGTCGGGGACCCAGTACTTC. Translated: CATSDPSRGSGTQYF.

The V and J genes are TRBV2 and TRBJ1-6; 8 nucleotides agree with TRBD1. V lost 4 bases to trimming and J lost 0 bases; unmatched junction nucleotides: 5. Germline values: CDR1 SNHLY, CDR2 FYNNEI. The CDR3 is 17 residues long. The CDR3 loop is CASSGDRMSSYNSPLHF. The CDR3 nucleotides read TGTGCCAGCAGTGGGGACAGGATGAGCTCCTATAATTCACCCCTCCACTTT.

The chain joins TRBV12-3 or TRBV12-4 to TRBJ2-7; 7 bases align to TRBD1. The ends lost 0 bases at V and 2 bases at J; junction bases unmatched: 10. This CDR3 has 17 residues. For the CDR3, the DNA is TGTGCCAGCAGTTTAGCGGCAGCGAAAAGGGGGCCCTACGAGCAGTACTTC. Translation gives CASSLAAAKRGPYEQYF.

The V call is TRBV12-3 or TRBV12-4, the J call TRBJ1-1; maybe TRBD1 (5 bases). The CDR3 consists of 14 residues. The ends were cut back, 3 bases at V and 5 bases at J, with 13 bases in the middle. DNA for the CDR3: TGTGCCAGCAGTTTCTCAGGGCGAGGAACTGAAGCTTTCTTT. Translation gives CASSFSGRGTEAFF.